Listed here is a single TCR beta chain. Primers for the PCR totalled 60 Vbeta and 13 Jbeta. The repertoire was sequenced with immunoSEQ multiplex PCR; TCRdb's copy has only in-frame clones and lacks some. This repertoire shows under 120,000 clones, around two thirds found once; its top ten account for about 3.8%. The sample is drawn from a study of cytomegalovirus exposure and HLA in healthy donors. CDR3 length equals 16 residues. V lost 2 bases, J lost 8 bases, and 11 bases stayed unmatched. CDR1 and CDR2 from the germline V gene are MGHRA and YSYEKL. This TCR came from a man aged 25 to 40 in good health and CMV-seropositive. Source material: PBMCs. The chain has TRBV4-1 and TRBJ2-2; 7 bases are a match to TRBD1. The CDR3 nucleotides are TGCGCCAGCAGCCAAACCGACGGACAGGCAACAGGGGAGCTGTTTTTT. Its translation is CASSQTDGQATGELFF.